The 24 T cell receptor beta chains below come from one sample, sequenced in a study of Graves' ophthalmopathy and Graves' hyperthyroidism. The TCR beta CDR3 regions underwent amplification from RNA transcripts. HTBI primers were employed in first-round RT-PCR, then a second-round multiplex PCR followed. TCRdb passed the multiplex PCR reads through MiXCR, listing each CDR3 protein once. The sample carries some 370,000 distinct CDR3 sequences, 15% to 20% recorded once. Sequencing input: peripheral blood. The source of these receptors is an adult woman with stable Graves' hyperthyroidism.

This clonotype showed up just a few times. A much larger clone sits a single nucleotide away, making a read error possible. The CDR3 nucleotides are TGTGCCAGCAGCTTAGTTACGGAGACCAAGTACTTC. This encodes CASSLVTETKYF. V and J are TRBV7-2 and TRBJ2-5; the D is unclear. The CDR3 runs to 12 residues. CDR1 is SGHTA and CDR2 is FQGNSA in the germline V gene.

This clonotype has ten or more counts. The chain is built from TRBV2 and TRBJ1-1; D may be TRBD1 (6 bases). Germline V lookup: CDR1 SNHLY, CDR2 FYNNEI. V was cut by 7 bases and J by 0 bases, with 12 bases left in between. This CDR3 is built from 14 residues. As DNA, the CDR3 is TGTGCCAGCAACCCACAGGGCCTGAACACTGAAGCTTTCTTT. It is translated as CASNPQGLNTEAFF.

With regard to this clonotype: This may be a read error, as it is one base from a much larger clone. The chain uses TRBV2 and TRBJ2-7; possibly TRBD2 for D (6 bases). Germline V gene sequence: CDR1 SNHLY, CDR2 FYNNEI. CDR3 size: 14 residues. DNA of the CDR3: TGTGCCAGCAAGTGGGAGGAAAGCTCCTACGAGCAGTGCTTC. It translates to CASKWEESSYEQCF.

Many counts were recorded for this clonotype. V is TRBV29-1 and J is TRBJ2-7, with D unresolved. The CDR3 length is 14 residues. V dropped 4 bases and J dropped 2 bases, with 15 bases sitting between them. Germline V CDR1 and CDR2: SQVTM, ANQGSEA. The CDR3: CSVARATGAYEQYF. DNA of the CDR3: TGCAGCGTTGCCAGAGCCACTGGGGCCTACGAGCAGTACTTC.

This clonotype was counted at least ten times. CDR3 loop: CGGASGSGGELFF. In DNA, the CDR3 is TGTGGGGGGGCTAGCGGGAGCGGCGGGGAGCTGTTTTTT. The chain uses TRBV12-3 or TRBV12-4 and TRBJ2-2; 10 bases match TRBD2. CDR3 size: 13 residues.

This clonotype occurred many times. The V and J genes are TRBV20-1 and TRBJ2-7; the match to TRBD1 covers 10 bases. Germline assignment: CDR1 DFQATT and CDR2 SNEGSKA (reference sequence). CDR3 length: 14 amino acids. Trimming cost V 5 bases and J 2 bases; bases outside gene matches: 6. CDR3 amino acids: CSAEPGQGTYEQYF. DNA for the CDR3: TGCAGTGCTGAACCGGGACAGGGGACCTACGAGCAGTACTTC.

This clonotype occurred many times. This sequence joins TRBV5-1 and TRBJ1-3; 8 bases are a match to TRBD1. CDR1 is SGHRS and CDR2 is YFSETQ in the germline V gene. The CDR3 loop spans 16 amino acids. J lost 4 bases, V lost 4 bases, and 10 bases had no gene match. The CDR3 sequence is CASSQSGTGFGNTIYF. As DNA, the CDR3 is TGCGCCAGCAGCCAGTCCGGGACAGGATTCGGAAACACCATATATTTT.

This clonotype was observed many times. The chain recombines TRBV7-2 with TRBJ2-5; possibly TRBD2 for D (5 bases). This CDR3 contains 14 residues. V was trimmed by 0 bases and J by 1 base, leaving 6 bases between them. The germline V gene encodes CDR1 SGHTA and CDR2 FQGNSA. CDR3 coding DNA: TGTGCCAGCAGCTTAGCCGGGATCCAAGAGACCCAGTACTTC. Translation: CASSLAGIQETQYF.

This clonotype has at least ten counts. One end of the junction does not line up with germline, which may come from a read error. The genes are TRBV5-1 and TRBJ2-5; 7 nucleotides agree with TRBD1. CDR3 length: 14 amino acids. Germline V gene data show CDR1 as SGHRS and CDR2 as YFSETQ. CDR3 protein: CASSTRTGQETQYF. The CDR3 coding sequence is TGTGCCAGCAGCACTAGGACAGGACAAGAGACCCAGTACTTC. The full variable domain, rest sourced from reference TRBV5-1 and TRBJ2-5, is KAGVTQTPRYLIKTRGQQVTLSCSPISGHRSVSWYQQTPGQGLQFLFEYFSETQRNKGNFPGRFSGRQFSNSRSEMNVSTLELGDSALYLCASSTRTGQETQYFGPGTRLLVL.

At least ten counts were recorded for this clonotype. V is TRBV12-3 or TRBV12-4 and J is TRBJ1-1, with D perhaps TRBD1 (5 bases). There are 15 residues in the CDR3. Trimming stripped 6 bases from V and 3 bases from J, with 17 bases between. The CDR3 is CASSHQGLEDTEAFF. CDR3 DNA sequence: TGTGCCAGCAGCCACCAGGGATTGGAGGACACTGAAGCTTTCTTT.

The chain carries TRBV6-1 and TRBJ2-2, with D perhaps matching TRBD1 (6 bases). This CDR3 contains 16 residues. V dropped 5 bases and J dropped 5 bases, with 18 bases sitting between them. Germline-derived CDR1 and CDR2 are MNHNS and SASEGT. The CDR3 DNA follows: TGTGCCAGCAGTCCGCGAGGGGTGGGGGCGACCGGGGAGCTGTTTTTT. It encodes CASSPRGVGATGELFF.

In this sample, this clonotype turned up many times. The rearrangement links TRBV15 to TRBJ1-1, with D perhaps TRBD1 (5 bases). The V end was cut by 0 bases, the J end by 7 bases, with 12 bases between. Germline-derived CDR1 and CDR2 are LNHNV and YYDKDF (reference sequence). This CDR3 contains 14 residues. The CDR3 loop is CATSRDRVGGEAFF. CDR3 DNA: TGTGCCACCAGCAGAGACAGGGTGGGTGGTGAAGCTTTCTTT.

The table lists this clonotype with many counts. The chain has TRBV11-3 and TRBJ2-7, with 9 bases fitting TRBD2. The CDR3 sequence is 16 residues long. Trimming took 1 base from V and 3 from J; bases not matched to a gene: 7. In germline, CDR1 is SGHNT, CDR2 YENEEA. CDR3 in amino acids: CASSLVSGRPFYEQYF. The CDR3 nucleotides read TGTGCCAGCAGCTTAGTGAGCGGGAGGCCGTTCTACGAGCAGTACTTC.

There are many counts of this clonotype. CDR3 DNA: TGTGCCATCAGTGAGAAAGGCAGGAAGGCCACCGGGGAGCTGTTTTTT. Protein: CAISEKGRKATGELFF. This rearrangement joins TRBV10-3 to TRBJ2-2; D gene ambiguous. V was clipped by 2 bases and J by 4 bases, with 14 bases between them. CDR3 size: 16 residues. Per the germline V gene, CDR1 is ENHRY and CDR2 is SYGVKD.

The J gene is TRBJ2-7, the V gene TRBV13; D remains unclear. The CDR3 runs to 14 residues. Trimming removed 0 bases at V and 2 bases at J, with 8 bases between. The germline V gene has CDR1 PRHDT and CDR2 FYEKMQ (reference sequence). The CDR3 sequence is CASSLGTTTYEQYF. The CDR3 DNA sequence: TGTGCCAGCAGCTTAGGGACAACCACCTACGAGCAGTACTTC. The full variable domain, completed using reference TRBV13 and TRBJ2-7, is AAGVIQSPRHLIKEKRETATLKCYPIPRHDTVYWYQQGPGQDPQFLISFYEKMQSDKGSIPDRFSAQQFSDYHSELNMSSLELGDSALYFCASSLGTTTYEQYFGPGTRLTVT.

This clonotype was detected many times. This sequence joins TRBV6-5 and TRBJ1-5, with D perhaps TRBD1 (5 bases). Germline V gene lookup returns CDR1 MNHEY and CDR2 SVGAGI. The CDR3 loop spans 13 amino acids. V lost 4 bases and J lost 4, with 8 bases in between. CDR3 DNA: TGTGCCAGCAGTTGGGAGGGGAATCAGCCCCAGCATTTT. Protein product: CASSWEGNQPQHF.

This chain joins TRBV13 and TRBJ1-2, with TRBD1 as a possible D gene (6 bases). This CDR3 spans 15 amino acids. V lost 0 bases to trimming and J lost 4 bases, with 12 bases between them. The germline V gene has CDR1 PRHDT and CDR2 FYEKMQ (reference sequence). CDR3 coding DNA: TGTGCCAGCAGCTTAGGGGTCGGGGGCGCCTATGGCTACACCTTC. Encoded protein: CASSLGVGGAYGYTF.

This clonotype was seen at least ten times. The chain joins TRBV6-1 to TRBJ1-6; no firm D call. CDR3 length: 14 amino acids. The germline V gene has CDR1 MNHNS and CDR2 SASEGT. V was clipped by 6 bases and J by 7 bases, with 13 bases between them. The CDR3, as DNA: TGTGCCAGCAGACCTTCGGACGGGAATTCACCCCTCCACTTT. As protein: CASRPSDGNSPLHF.

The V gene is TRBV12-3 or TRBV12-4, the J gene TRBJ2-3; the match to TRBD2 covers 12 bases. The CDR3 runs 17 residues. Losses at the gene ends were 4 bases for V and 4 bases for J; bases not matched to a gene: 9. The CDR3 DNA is TGTGCCAGCAGTTACGGTCGACTAGCGGGAGTTCCAGATACGCAGTATTTT. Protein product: CASSYGRLAGVPDTQYF.

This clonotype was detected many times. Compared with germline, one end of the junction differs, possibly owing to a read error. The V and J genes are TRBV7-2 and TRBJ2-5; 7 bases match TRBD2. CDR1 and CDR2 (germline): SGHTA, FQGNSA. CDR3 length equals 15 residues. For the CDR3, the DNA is TGTGCCAGCAGCGTGATGCTAGCGGACCAAGAGACTCAGTACTTC. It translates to CASSVMLADQETQYF.

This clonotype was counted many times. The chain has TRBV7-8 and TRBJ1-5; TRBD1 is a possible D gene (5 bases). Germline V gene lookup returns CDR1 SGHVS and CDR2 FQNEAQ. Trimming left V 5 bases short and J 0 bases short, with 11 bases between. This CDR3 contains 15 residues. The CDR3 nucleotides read TGTGCCAGCAGCAGAGGGGCAAGTAGCAATCAGCCCCAGCATTTT. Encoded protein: CASSRGASSNQPQHF.

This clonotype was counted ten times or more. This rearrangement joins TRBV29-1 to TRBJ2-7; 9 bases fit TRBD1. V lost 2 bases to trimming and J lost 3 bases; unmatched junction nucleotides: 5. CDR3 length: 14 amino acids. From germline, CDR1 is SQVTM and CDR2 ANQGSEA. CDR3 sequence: CSVELSGQGYEQYF. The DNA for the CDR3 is TGCAGCGTTGAATTGTCGGGACAGGGCTACGAGCAGTACTTC.

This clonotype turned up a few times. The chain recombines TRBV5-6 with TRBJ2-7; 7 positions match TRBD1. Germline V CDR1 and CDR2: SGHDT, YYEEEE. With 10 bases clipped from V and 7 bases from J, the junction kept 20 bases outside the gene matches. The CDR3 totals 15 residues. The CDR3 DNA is TGTGCCTCGACAAGGGGGCTCGCCAAGTATGGGGAGCAGTACTTC. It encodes CASTRGLAKYGEQYF.

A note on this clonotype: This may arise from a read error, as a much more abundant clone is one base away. CDR3 coding DNA: TGCATTGCTTCAAGACAGGGGGCAAATCAGCCCCAGCATTTT. Encoded protein: CIASRQGANQPQHF. The rearrangement uses TRBV20-1 and TRBJ1-5; 10 bases are a match to TRBD1. The CDR3 is made up of 14 amino acids. Looked up from germline, CDR1 is DFQATT and CDR2 is SNEGSKA (reference sequence).